The source of this T cell receptor (beta chain) is a study of control samples from healthy donors and cancer patients. V dropped 4 bases and J dropped 1 base, with 16 bases sitting between them. The CDR3 loop spans 16 amino acids. Germline CDR1 reads MNHNS; CDR2 reads SASEGT. Repertoires were generated with immunoSEQ multiplex PCR, while TCRdb's copy carries only in-frame clones and drops some. The sample yields 260,000 or so clones, roughly 87% seen once. The J gene is TRBJ1-1, the V gene TRBV6-1; D is possibly TRBD1 (5 bases). The TCR was taken from an older woman with lung cancer. Sequenced input: PBMCs. The CDR3 is CASSGPIGGGNTEAFF. CDR3 DNA: TGTGCCAGCAGTGGACCGATTGGGGGGGGGAACACTGAAGCTTTCTTT.